The TCR beta chain under discussion was sequenced for a study of T-cell reconstitution after alpha-beta-depleted transplantation in children. TCRbeta library preparation incorporated unique molecular identifiers. TCRdb reprocessed the PCR reads with MiXCR, giving one entry per CDR3 protein. The sample shows hundreds of thousands of distinct CDR3 sequences, 18% of them seen only once. V gave up 4 bases and J gave up 4 bases, with 11 bases separating them. Germline V gene sequence: CDR1 SGHRS, CDR2 YFSETQ. This CDR3 comprises 13 residues. This clonotype was observed a handful of times. This material consisted of PBMCs from the stem cell graft donor, taken from the stem cell graft. The sequence came from a human donor who donated a stem cell graft to a child with acute lymphoblastic leukemia. The chain combines TRBV5-1 with TRBJ2-5; D may correspond to TRBD1 or TRBD2 (5 bases each). The CDR3 nucleotides read TGCGCCAGCAGCCCCCGGGACGGAGAGACCCAGTACTTC. This codes for CASSPRDGETQYF.